This T cell receptor (beta chain) was sequenced for a study of T cells after yellow fever vaccination. Broader study findings: Some clonotypes were seen in both the CD4 and the CD8 compartments. These made up a small share and likely arose from convergent recombination.

TCRdb used MiXCR to reprocess the 5' RACE reads, holding one entry per CDR3 protein. The profile covers roughly 190,000 distinct CDR3 sequences, with roughly 9.6% appearing a single time and 36% taken by the ten largest. Germline V gives CDR1 SGHTA, CDR2 FQGNSA. This CDR3 region has 15 residues. Deletions cut 1 base from V and 2 bases from J, with 10 bases between. This clonotype was observed a few times. The antigen remains undetermined. Specimen: CD8+ T cells sorted from PBMCs, collected 15 days after the yellow fever booster vaccination. The chain combines TRBV7-2 with TRBJ2-3, with D possibly being TRBD2 (5 bases). The receptor's source is a man aged 18 to 29 who received the YFV17D yellow fever vaccine. In nucleotides, the CDR3 is TGTGCCAGCAGCTTAGTAGCGAACCCCACAGATACGCAGTATTTT. It is translated as CASSLVANPTDTQYF.